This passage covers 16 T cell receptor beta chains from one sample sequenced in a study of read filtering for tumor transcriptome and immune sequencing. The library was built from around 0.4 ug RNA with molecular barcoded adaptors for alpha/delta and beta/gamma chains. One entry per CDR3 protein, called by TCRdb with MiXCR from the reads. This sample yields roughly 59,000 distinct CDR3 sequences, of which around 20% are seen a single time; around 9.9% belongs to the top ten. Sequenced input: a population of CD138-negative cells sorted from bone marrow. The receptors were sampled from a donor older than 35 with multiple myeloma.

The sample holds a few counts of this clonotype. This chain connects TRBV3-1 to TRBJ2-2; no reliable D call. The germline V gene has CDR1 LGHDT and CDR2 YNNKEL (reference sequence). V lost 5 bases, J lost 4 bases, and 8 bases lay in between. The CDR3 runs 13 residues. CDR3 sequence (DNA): TGTGCCAGCAGCGTAACCGGCACCGGGGAGCTGTTTTTT. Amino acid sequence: CASSVTGTGELFF.

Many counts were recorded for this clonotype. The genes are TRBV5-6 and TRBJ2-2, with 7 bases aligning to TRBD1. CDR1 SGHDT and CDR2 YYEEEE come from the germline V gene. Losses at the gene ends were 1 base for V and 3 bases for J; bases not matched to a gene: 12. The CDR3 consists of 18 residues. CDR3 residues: CASSLNTDKGAYTGELFF. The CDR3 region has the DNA TGTGCCAGCAGCTTGAATACCGATAAGGGGGCGTACACCGGGGAGCTGTTTTTT.

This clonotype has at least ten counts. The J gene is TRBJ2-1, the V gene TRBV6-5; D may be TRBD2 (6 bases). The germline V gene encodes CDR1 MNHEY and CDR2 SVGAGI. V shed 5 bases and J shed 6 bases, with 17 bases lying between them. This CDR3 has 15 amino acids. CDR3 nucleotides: TGTGCCAGCAGTGACTTTTCCCGGGACTTCAATGAGCAGTTCTTC. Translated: CASSDFSRDFNEQFF.

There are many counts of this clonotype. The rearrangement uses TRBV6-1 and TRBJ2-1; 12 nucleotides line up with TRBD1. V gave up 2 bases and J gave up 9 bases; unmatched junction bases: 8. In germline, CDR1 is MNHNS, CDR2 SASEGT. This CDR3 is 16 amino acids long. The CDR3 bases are TGTGCCAGCAGTGAATTTATGGGACAGGGGGCCGGTGAGCAGTTCTTC. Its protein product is CASSEFMGQGAGEQFF.

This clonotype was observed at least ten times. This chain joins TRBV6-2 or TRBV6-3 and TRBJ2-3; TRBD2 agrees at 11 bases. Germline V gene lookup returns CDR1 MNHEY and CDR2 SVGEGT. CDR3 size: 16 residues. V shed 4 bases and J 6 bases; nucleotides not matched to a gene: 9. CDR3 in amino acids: CASSFLETSGKDTQYF. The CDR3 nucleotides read TGTGCCAGCAGTTTCCTAGAGACTAGCGGGAAGGATACGCAGTATTTT.

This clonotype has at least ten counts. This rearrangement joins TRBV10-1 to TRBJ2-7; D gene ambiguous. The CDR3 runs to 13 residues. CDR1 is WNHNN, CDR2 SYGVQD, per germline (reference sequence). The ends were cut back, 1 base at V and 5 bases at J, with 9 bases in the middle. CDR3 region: CASSEWAGDEQYF. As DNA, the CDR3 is TGCGCCAGCAGTGAGTGGGCAGGCGACGAGCAGTACTTC.

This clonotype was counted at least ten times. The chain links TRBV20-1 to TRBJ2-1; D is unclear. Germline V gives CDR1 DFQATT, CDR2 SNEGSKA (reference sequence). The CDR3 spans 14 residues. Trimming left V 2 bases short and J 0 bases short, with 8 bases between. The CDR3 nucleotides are TGCAGTGCTAGACCAGAGAGCTCCTACAATGAGCAGTTCTTC. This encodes CSARPESSYNEQFF.

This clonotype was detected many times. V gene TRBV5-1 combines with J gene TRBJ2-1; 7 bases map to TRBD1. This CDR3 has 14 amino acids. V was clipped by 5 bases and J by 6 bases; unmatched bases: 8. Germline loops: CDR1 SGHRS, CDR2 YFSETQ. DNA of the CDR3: TGCGCCAGCAGGCTCACAACAGGGGCCAATGAGCAGTTCTTC. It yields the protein CASRLTTGANEQFF.

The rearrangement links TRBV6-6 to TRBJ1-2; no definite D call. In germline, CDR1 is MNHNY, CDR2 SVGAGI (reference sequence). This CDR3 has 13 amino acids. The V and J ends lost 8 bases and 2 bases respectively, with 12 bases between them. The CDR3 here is CASSLQSNYGYTF. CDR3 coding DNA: TGTGCCAGCTCGTTACAGAGCAACTATGGCTACACCTTC.

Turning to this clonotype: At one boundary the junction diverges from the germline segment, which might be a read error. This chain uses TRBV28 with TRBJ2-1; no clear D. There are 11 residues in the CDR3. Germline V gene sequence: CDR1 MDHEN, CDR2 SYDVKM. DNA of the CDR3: TGTGCCAGCAATGGAATTGGTGAGCAGCTCTTC. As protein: CASNGIGEQLF.

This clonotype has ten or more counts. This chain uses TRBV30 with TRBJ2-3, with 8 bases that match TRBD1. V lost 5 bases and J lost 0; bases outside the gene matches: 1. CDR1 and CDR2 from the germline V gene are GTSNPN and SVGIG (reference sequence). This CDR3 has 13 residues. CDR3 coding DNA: TGTGCCTGGGGACAGGGAAGCACAGATACGCAGTATTTT. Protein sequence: CAWGQGSTDTQYF.

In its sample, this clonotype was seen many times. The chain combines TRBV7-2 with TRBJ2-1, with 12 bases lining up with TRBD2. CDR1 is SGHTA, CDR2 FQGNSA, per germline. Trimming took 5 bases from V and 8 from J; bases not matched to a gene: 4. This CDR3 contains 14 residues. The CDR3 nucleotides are TGTGCCAGCAGCCACGGACTAGCGGGATATGAGCAGTTCTTC. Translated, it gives CASSHGLAGYEQFF.

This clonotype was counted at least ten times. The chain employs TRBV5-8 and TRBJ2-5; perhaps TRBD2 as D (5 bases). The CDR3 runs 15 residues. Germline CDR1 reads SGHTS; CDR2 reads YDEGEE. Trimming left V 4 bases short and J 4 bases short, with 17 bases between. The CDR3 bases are TGTGCCAGCAGCCGTGACTGGCTAGCTGGAGAGACCCAGTACTTC. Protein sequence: CASSRDWLAGETQYF.

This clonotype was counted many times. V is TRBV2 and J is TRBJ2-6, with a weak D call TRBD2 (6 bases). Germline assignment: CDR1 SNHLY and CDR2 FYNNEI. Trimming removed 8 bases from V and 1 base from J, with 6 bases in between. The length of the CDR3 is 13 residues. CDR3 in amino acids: CASGGSGANVLTF. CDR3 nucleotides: TGTGCCAGCGGGGGGTCTGGGGCCAACGTCCTGACTTTC.

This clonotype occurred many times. Written as DNA, the CDR3 is TGTGCCAGCAGTTTAAGTGGACACAGGGGGAACATTCAGTACTTC. Protein: CASSLSGHRGNIQYF. The rearrangement joins TRBV28 to TRBJ2-4, with 8 bases aligning to TRBD1. V lost 2 bases and J lost 7; bases outside the gene matches: 7. The CDR3 covers 15 residues. Germline lookup yields CDR1 MDHEN and CDR2 SYDVKM.

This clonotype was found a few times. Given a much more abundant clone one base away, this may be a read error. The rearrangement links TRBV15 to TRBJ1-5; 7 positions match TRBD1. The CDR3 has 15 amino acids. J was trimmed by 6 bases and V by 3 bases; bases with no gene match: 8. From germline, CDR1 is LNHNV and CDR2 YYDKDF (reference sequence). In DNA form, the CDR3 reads TGTGCCACCAGCAGGTCCCTACAGGGGACTCAGCCCCAGCATTTT. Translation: CATSRSLQGTQPQHF.